This TCR beta chain was sequenced in a study of patients and donors after allogeneic stem cell transplantation (dated by TCRdb to the early 2020s). V was cut back by 3 bases and J by 5 bases, leaving a gap of 8 bases between them. The germline V gene encodes CDR1 SGHAT and CDR2 FQNNGV. Including cysteine and phenylalanine, the CDR3 has 12 amino acids. Just CDR3 DNA is preserved here, 36 bases in frame from base 1. The library was made by RT-PCR. This sample was sequenced with a NextSeq 550. TCRdb reprocessing: public reads trimmed at Q25 with fastp, clones called with MiXCR, in-frame beta chains kept. Identical CDR3 proteins give one entry, which carries the most common genes and DNA. The sample profile shows hundreds of thousands of distinct CDR3 sequences; under 20% of them were found once. 7% to 7.5% of the sample lies in the top ten. This clonotype was seen a handful of times. Its antigen remains unidentified. The input lacks base qualities; no much larger clone sits a single base away.

Sequencing was performed on blood, either unsorted or a sorted T cell fraction (not recorded which). Rearrangement joined TRBV11-2 to TRBJ2-7, with TRBD2 tentatively as D gene (5 bases match). The source is a human donor who was either an allogeneic HSCT recipient or a stem cell or donor lymphocyte infusion donor (not recorded which). It is not recorded whose cells these are; they may come from a transplant donor. DNA sequence: TGTGCCAGCAGCTTCGGGGTGAACGAGCAGTACTTC. Its translation reads: CASSFGVNEQYF. This CDR3, with the reference TRBV11-2 and TRBJ2-7 proteins standing in past its ends, gives the full variable domain EAGVAQSPRYKIIEKRQSVAFWCNPISGHATLYWYQQILGQGPKLLIQFQNNGVVDDSQLPKDRFSAERLKGVDSTLKIQPAKLEDSAVYLCASSFGVNEQYFGPGTRLTVT.